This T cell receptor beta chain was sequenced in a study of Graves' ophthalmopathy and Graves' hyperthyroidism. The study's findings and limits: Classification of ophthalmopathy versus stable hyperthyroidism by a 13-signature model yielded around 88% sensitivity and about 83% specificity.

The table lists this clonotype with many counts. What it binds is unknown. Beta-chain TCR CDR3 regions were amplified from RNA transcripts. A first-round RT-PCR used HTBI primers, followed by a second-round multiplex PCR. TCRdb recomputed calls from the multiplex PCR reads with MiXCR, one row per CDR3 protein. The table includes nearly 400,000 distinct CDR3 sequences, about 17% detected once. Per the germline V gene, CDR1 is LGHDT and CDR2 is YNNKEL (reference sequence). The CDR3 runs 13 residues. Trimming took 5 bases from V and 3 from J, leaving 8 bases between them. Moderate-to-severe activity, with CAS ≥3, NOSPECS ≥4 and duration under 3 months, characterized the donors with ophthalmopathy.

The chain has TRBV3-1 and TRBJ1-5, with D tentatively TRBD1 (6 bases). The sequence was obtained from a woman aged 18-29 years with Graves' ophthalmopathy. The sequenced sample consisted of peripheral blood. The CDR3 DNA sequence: TGTGCCAGCAGCGGGGGGCTCAATCAGCCCCAGCATTTT. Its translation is CASSGGLNQPQHF.